The 9 T cell receptor beta chains below come from one sample, sequenced in a study of shared clonotypes between healthy human individuals. Sequencing was performed with immunoSEQ multiplex PCR; in TCRdb, only in-frame clones are kept and a portion is missing. The sample records about 490,000 clones, 65% to 80% being singletons. The sequenced sample consisted of PBMCs. The receptor source for this set is a woman in her thirties or forties in good health. Some clones in this sample may be carry-over from other donors' samples.

The rearrangement joins TRBV27 to TRBJ1-6, with unresolved D. V lost 2 bases, J lost 8 bases, and 10 bases lay in between. The CDR3 consists of 14 residues. Looked up from germline, CDR1 is MNHEY and CDR2 is SMNVEV (reference sequence). CDR3 amino acids: CASSLLGGHSPLHF. The CDR3 DNA is TGTGCCAGCAGTTTACTAGGAGGGCATTCACCCCTCCACTTT.

This clone was detected many times. Other DNA sequences in the sample encode the same CDR3. The chain joins TRBV7-9 to TRBJ1-3; perhaps TRBD1 as D (5 bases). The CDR3 is made up of 14 amino acids. V lost 1 base and J 4 bases, leaving 8 bases between the germline ends. The germline CDR1 and CDR2 sequences are SEHNR and FQNEAQ (reference sequence). The CDR3 loop is CASSLGGAGNTIYF. The CDR3 region has the DNA TGTGCCAGCAGCTTAGGCGGGGCGGGAAACACCATATATTTT.

This chain uses TRBV7-9 with TRBJ2-7, with D possibly being TRBD1 (6 bases). V was shortened by 4 bases and J by 2 bases, with 15 bases between the two germline ends. Germline V gives CDR1 SEHNR, CDR2 FQNEAQ (reference sequence). The CDR3 runs 15 residues. The CDR3 here is CASSSGQRQTYEQYF. The CDR3 bases are TGTGCCAGCAGCTCAGGACAGAGACAAACCTACGAGCAGTACTTC.

This clone appeared a single time. The genes are TRBV27 and TRBJ2-4, with D possibly TRBD1 on 5 matching bases. With 5 bases removed from V and 7 bases from J, the gap between germline ends came to 27 bases. CDR3 size: 18 residues. Germline V lookup: CDR1 MNHEY, CDR2 SMNVEV (reference sequence). CDR3 sequence: CASSTDRFLARDFNIQYF. In DNA, the CDR3 is TGTGCCAGCAGTACCGACCGTTTTTTAGCCAGGGATTTCAACATTCAGTACTTC.

CDR3 DNA: TGTGCCAGCAGGGGGGGACAGGAGAGCTACGAGCAGTACTTC. Translating gives CASRGGQESYEQYF. The chain recombines TRBV2 with TRBJ2-7; 8 bases are a match to TRBD1. V trimming: 6 bases; J trimming: 3 bases; junction bases outside the gene matches: 7. CDR3 length: 14 residues. Germline V gene lookup returns CDR1 SNHLY and CDR2 FYNNEI.

CDR3 amino acids: CASSLSNRAGIAGGSYEQYF. The DNA for the CDR3 is TGTGCCAGCAGCTTGTCTAACAGGGCGGGGATAGCGGGAGGATCCTACGAGCAGTACTTC. The chain carries TRBV7-8 and TRBJ2-5; TRBD2 agrees at 10 bases. Near its end, the DNA agrees better with TRBJ2-7, so the J call may be wrong. CDR1 is SGHVS and CDR2 is FQNEAQ in the germline V gene. The CDR3 covers 20 residues.

The rearrangement links TRBV15 to TRBJ1-1; D unclear. Trimming stripped 1 base from V and 0 bases from J, with 9 bases between. The CDR3 covers 15 residues. In germline, CDR1 is LNHNV, CDR2 YYDKDF (reference sequence). The CDR3 DNA is TGTGCCACCAGCAGAGGAGGGAGATTGAACACTGAAGCTTTCTTT. It translates to CATSRGGRLNTEAFF.

The chain is built from TRBV4-1 and TRBJ2-3, with 10 bases that match TRBD1. Germline V gene data show CDR1 as MGHRA and CDR2 as YSYEKL. V lost 4 bases and J lost 2; bases outside the gene matches: 6. The CDR3 covers 16 residues. In DNA form, the CDR3 reads TGCGCCAGCAGCCGGAGGGACAGGGGACCCACAGATACGCAGTATTTT. It yields the protein CASSRRDRGPTDTQYF.

This chain uses TRBV28 with TRBJ2-1; a weak D match, TRBD2 (6 bases). This CDR3 is built from 14 residues. The germline CDR1 and CDR2 sequences are MDHEN and SYDVKM. The V end was cut by 7 bases, the J end by 5 bases, with 15 bases between. CDR3 sequence reads: CASTSWGVDNEQFF. CDR3 coding DNA: TGTGCCAGCACCTCTTGGGGGGTCGACAATGAGCAGTTCTTC.